The sequence of this T cell receptor (beta chain) was determined in a study of blood T cell repertoires in COVID-19 (dated by TCRdb to 2018 to 2020). Regarding the complete study: Samples covering the acute and convalescent phases of COVID-19 were provided by collaborators in the United States, Italy and Spain. The prospective study material was composed of cDNA or gDNA derived from T cells, B-cell-depleted T cells, or PBMCs. Deeply sampled blood TCRbeta repertoires from subjects exposed to, actively infected with, or recovered from COVID-19 were included in the dataset. The repertoires were made available in a free public database intended to serve as a resource for research on the immune response to SARS-CoV-2. The samples were drawn from two sources: the first 160 participants of the ongoing ImmuneRACE study, and about 1,300 subjects contributed by 6 global collaborators. The sample metadata nearly always contained a de-identified subject ID, COVID-19 status, age in years and sex. Where HLA class I and class II types were available, the types were taken from metadata supplied by the sample provider, not from assay-based typing.

The germline ends are 12 bases apart after V is trimmed by 3 bases and J by 6 bases. Reading the germline V gene gives CDR1 KGHSH and CDR2 LQKENI. The CDR3 covers 13 residues, taking in both the cysteine and the phenylalanine. Only the CDR3 part of the read is kept: 39 bases, read in frame from the first base. Participants in the prospective study were aged roughly 18 to 95 years, lived in about two dozen United States geographic areas, and enrolled through a virtual design. Cohort assignment in the prospective study relied on participant-reported clinical history from a screening survey and a study questionnaire. For ImmuneRACE Cohort 3, a participant was defined as recovered based on two consecutive negative NP/OP PCR tests, clearance by a healthcare professional, or resolution of symptoms. Mobile phlebotomists in the prospective study collected whole blood, serum and a nasopharyngeal or oropharyngeal swab from every participant. Over a 2-month period, participants in the prospective study had the option of providing additional blood draws and questionnaires. Blood samples from the prospective study were shipped frozen or at room temperature prior to DNA extraction.

Comments on this clone: The antigen this receptor binds is unknown. No base quality information exists; no much larger clone differs at one position.

Study-wide findings and limitations: The quantity of clinical and demographic metadata differed by source and by participant and was supplied without curation.

TCRbeta CDR3 regions were amplified from genomic DNA by means of the immunoSEQ Assay, a bias-controlled multiplex PCR. The paper's processing steps were these. The number of nucleated cells in each sample was estimated by amplification of reference gene primers within the assay. To quantify the absolute abundance of each unique TCRbeta CDR3 rearrangement, sequence reads were collapsed and filtered. For each sample, productive Simpson clonality was calculated by taking the square root of Simpson's diversity index across productive rearrangements. Sourced from immuneACCESS, this table was stored by TCRdb with only in-frame sequences that have V and J called. A share of the clones is absent; for the studies checked, an unresolved V gene accounts for under half, and the remainder has no known explanation. For V, J and clone size, that table is used; D and trimming come from the DNA. Here the sample has some 260,000 clones; approximately 90% occur a single time. The top ten hold roughly 10% of the sample.

Sequenced input: PBMCs or T cells enriched from blood (not recorded which). The receptor comes from a man aged 40-55 years who had recovered from COVID-19. The chain was built from TRBV18 and TRBJ2-7, with TRBD2 perhaps the D gene, on 6 matching bases. The CDR3 amino acid sequence is: CASSPGGLGEQYF. The DNA is TGTGCCAGCTCACCGGGGGGACTCGGCGAGCAGTACTTC.